This note documents a single T cell receptor (beta chain) sequence. At least ten counts were recorded for this clonotype. Its antigen is not yet known. Per-base qualities were not stored, and no clone one base away is much larger. The method was PCR. Sequencing took place on an Illumina HiSeq 2500. TCR library preparation used molecular barcoding, with unique molecular identifiers applied to normalize quantification of the TCRbeta repertoire. TCRdb itself trimmed the public reads at Q25 with fastp, ran MiXCR and retained productive beta chains. Each entry is one CDR3 protein sequence, shown with its most common DNA and genes. In all, the sample holds under 850,000 distinct CDR3 sequences, and around 13% of those were seen once. 0.79% of the sample is taken by the ten largest. From a lookup of the germline V gene (reference sequence), CDR1 and CDR2 are DFQATT and SNEGSKA. The V end gives up 6 bases and the J end 4 bases, leaving 4 bases in the junction not matched to a gene. There are 13 amino acids in the CDR3, from cysteine to phenylalanine inclusive. Of the read, only the CDR3 DNA is kept; its 39 bases are in frame from base 1.

The treatment or condition label corresponds to: allogeneic hematopoietic cell transplantation with graft depleted of TCRalphabeta T cells and CD19 B cells. TCRalphabeta/CD19-depleted allogeneic hematopoietic cell grafts were given to the transplant recipients, all of whom were children. The entry originates in a study of T-cell reconstitution after alpha-beta-depleted transplantation in children (dated by TCRdb to about 2016). With respect to the entire study: T-cell immune reconstitution after TCRalphabeta/CD19-depleted allogeneic hematopoietic cell transplantation in children was quantitatively tracked in the study by means of TCR repertoire profiling.

The full study reports these points: The high TCRbeta diversity at day 60 in some patients was ascribed to recipient T cells and intrathymic progenitors that had survived conditioning. The frequencies of hyperexpanded clones fell over the following months, and after one year, T-cell counts and TCRbeta diversity were mostly attributed to newly produced T cells. The apparently early alphabetaT-cell count recovery about two months after transplant was reportedly dependent on only several hundred rapidly expanded clones derived from non-depleted graft cells.

In this chain, TRBV20-1 is recombined with TRBJ1-5; 9 central nucleotides agree with TRBD1. The sample in question was PBMCs, obtained before TCRalphabeta/CD19-depleted stem cell transplant. This clonotype was obtained from a girl aged 2-10 years with congenital amegakaryocytic thrombocytopenia, due to receive a stem cell transplant. CDR3 loop: CSATTGGNQPQHF. In nucleotide form, the sequence is TGCAGTGCAACGACAGGGGGAAATCAGCCCCAGCATTTT.